This record looks at one TCR beta chain sequence and its context. Its specificity is not known. The data were produced by immunoSEQ multiplex PCR, yet TCRdb's version contains in-frame clones alone and is incomplete. This table holds approximately 90,000 clones, approximately 80% found once. These data come from a study of graft-versus-host responses after intestinal transplantation. Study context: Transplant types were multivisceral, liver-intestinal, or isolated intestinal. Induction with anti-thymocyte globulin, then tacrolimus and steroids for around three years, was given to all recipients.

This CDR3 spans 18 amino acids. The material sequenced was unstimulated CD4+ T cells sorted from spleen or lymph node cells, taken before intestinal transplant. The chain employs TRBV21-1 and TRBJ2-2; TRBD2, the table's D call, was not compared with the DNA. TRBV21-1 is noted as a pseudogene. The receptor was derived from a human donor who received an intestinal transplant. The CDR3 loop reads CASSKGEGLAGDTGELFF. CDR3 bases: TGTGCCAGCAGCAAAGGTGAAGGCCTAGCGGGAGACACCGGGGAGCTGTTTTTT.